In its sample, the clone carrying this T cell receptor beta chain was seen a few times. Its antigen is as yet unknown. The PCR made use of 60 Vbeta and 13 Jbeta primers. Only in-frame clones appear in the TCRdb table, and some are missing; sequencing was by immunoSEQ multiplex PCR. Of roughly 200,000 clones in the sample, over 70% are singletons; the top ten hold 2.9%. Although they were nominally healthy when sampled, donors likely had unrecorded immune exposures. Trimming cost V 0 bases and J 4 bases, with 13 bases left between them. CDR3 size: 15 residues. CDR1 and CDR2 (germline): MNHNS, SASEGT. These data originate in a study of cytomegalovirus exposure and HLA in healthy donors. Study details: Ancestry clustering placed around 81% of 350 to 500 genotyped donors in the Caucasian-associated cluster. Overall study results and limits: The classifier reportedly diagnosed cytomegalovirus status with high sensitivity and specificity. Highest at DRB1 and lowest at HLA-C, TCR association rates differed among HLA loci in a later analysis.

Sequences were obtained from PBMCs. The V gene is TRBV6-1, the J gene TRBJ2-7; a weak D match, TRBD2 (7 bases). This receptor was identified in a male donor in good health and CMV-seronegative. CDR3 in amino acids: CASSEANGGRYEQYF. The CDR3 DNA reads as TGTGCCAGCAGTGAAGCCAACGGGGGGCGGTACGAGCAGTACTTC.